Listed below are T cell receptor beta chains from one sample, sequenced in a study of cytomegalovirus exposure and HLA in healthy donors. The method was immunoSEQ multiplex PCR; TCRdb's version includes in-frame clones alone and lacks a portion of them. Here the sample spans 250,000 or so clones, 70% to 90% being singletons. Sequenced input: PBMCs. All receptors come from a woman in her sixties in good health and CMV-seropositive. The conserved cysteine and the conserved F or W are not part of the CDR3 here. Fields, in order: CDR3 protein, V gene, CDR3 length.

cdr3_aa: ASSVNTGMNTEAF
v_call: TRBV18
cdr3_length: 13

cdr3_aa: ASSLIAPGIDTQY
v_call: TRBV11-2
cdr3_length: 13

cdr3_aa: ASSLGTSGNYEQY
v_call: TRBV7-3
cdr3_length: 13

cdr3_aa: ASSTSTGVGDYGYT
v_call: TRBV6-6
cdr3_length: 14

cdr3_aa: ASTRGSLNYGYT
v_call: TRBV19
cdr3_length: 12

cdr3_aa: SSSSEGGQFYNEQF
v_call: TRBV7-9
cdr3_length: 14

cdr3_aa: ASSGGDRAQPQH
v_call: TRBV2
cdr3_length: 12

cdr3_aa: ASSRSFTATNEKLF
v_call: TRBV5-1
cdr3_length: 14

cdr3_aa: SLSKGAETQY
v_call: TRBV29-1
cdr3_length: 10

cdr3_aa: ASGGETQY
v_call: TRBV4-2
cdr3_length: 8

cdr3_aa: ASSWGASGMSPYEQY
v_call: TRBV5-1
cdr3_length: 15

cdr3_aa: SVERGAGGVGTEAF
v_call: TRBV29-1
cdr3_length: 14

cdr3_aa: ASSIFVRVNLTMNTEAF
v_call: TRBV18
cdr3_length: 17

cdr3_aa: ASSSLSDDTQY
v_call: TRBV7-3
cdr3_length: 11

cdr3_aa: ASSPVTGAYGYT
v_call: TRBV14
cdr3_length: 12

cdr3_aa: ASSLSPGMFDTQY
v_call: TRBV11-2
cdr3_length: 13

cdr3_aa: SVIRAGTYNEQF
v_call: TRBV29-1
cdr3_length: 12

cdr3_aa: ASTTGGRRADYEQY
v_call: TRBV21-1
cdr3_length: 14

cdr3_aa: ASSGDRLGSNEKLF
v_call: TRBV7-9
cdr3_length: 14

cdr3_aa: ASSSQTEGAWNEKLF
v_call: TRBV28
cdr3_length: 15

cdr3_aa: ASSIDRFDEQY
v_call: TRBV6-1
cdr3_length: 11

cdr3_aa: ASSPQEGKGRNEQF
v_call: TRBV9
cdr3_length: 14